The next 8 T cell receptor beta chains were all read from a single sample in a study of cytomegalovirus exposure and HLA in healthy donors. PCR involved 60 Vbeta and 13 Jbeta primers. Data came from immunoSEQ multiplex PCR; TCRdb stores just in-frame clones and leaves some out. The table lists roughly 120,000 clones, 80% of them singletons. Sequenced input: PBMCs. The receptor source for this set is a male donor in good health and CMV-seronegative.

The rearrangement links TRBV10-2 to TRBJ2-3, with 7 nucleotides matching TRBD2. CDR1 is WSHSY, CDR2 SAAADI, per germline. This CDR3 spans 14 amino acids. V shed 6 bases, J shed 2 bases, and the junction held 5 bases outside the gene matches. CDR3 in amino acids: CASRRTSVTDTQYF. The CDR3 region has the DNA TGCGCCAGCAGGCGAACTAGCGTCACAGATACGCAGTATTTT.

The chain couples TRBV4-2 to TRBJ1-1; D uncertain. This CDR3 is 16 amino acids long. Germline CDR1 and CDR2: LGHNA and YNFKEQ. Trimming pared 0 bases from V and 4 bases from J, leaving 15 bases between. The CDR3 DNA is TGTGCCAGCAGCCAAGAAGGCCCGGGTTTGGGCACTGAAGCTTTCTTT. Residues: CASSQEGPGLGTEAFF.

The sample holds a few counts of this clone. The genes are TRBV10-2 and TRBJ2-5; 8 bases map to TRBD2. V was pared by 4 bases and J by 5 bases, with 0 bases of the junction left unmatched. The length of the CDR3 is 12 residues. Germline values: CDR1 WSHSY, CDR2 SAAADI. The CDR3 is CASSASGETQYF. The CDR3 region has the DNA TGCGCCAGCAGTGCTAGCGGGGAGACCCAGTACTTC.

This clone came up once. In DNA, the CDR3 is TGCAGCGTGTCGACACGGATGTGGACTGAAGCTTTCTTT. As protein: CSVSTRMWTEAFF. The genes are TRBV29-1 and TRBJ1-1, with D uncertain. The V gene lost 6 bases and the J gene lost 5 bases, with 16 bases spanning the gap. The CDR3 has 13 amino acids. Germline assignment: CDR1 SQVTM and CDR2 ANQGSEA.

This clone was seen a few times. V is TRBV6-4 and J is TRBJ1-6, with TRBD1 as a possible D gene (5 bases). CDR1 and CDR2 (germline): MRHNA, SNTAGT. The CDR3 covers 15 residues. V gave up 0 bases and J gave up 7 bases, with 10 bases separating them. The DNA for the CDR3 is TGTGCCAGCAGTGACTCGAGGACACCCAATTCACCCCTCCACTTT. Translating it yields CASSDSRTPNSPLHF.

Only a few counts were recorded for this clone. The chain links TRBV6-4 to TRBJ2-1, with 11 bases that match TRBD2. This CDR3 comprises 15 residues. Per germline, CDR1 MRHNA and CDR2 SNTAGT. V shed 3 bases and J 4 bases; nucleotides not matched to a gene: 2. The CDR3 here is CASSESSGGYNEQFF. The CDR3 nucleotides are TGTGCCAGCAGTGAATCTAGCGGGGGGTACAATGAGCAGTTCTTC.

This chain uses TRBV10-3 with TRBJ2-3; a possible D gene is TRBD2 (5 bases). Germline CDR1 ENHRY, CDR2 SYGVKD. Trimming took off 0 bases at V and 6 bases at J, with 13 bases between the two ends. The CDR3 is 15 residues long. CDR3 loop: CAISESGLNRDTQYF. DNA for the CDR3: TGTGCCATCAGTGAGTCAGGACTTAATAGGGATACGCAGTATTTT.

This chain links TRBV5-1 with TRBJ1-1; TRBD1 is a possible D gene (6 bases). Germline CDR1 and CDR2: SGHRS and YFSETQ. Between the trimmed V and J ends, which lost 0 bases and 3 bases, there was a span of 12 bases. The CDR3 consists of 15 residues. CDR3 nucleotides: TGCGCCAGCAGCTTGGGGGGGCTCGAGCACACTGAAGCTTTCTTT. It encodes CASSLGGLEHTEAFF.